The 14 T cell receptor beta chains below come from one sample, sequenced in a study of glioma-infiltrating T cells (TCRdb year 2016). Sequenced on an Illumina MiSeq. TCR alpha and beta CDR3 regions were amplified with the iRepertoire nested amplicon-rescue multiplex PCR (arm-PCR) platform from RNA. The public reads were quality trimmed at Q25 with fastp and then assembled into clones with MiXCR by TCRdb, keeping productive beta chains. For every CDR3 protein sequence, its rows merge into one entry that carries the most common genes and DNA. Within this sample are some 85,000 distinct CDR3 sequences, with around 23% of them counted one time only. The ten largest clonotypes hold approximately 6.7% of the sample. Sequencing was performed on glioma tissue, nonneoplastic brain tissue, or PBMCs (not recorded which). The receptors derive from a human donor with low-grade glioma or glioblastoma, undergoing nonglioma brain surgery, or in good health (not recorded which).

The chain links TRBV29-1 to TRBJ1-1; D unresolved. The CDR3 loop spans 12 amino acids. V lost 6 bases to trimming and J lost 10 bases, with 18 bases between them. Germline loops: CDR1 SQVTM, CDR2 ANQGSEA. The CDR3 nucleotides are TGCAGCGTCCCGGGAGACCCCGTCGGAGCTTTCTTT. Translating it yields CSVPGDPVGAFF.

This clonotype was counted at least ten times. The chain links TRBV7-2 to TRBJ1-1; D unresolved. The CDR3 loop spans 16 amino acids. Germline lookup yields CDR1 SGHTA and CDR2 FQGNSA. The germline V and J ends were trimmed by 0 bases and 1 base, with 12 bases remaining between them. CDR3 DNA sequence: TGTGCCAGCAGCTTAGCGTTCGGGGTGGCGAACACTGAAGCTTTCTTT. Its protein product is CASSLAFGVANTEAFF. Looking up the rest from reference TRBV7-2 and TRBJ1-1 gives the full variable domain: GAGVSQSPSNKVTEKGKDVELRCDPISGHTALYWYRQSLGQGLEFLIYFQGNSAPDKSGLPSDRFSAERTGGSVSTLTIQRTQQEDSAVYLCASSLAFGVANTEAFFGQGTRLTVV.

In its sample, this clonotype was seen many times. The chain has TRBV2 and TRBJ2-3; possibly TRBD2 for D (5 bases). The CDR3 spans 14 residues. Germline V gene lookup returns CDR1 SNHLY and CDR2 FYNNEI. Trimming cost V 8 bases and J 6 bases, with 18 bases left between them. The CDR3 DNA is TGTGCCAGCCGCGGGTCACTCCCGGCGGATACGCAGTATTTT. Its protein product is CASRGSLPADTQYF.

This clonotype was counted many times. The V and J genes are TRBV6-1 and TRBJ2-4; no firm D call. Germline V lookup: CDR1 MNHNS, CDR2 SASEGT. The germline V and J ends were trimmed by 6 bases and 3 bases, with 15 bases remaining between them. The CDR3 totals 15 residues. The CDR3: CASSRDRANKNIQYF. The CDR3 DNA reads TGTGCCAGCAGCCGAGACCGGGCGAACAAAAACATTCAGTACTTC.

This clonotype has a count of ten or more. This chain connects TRBV6-1 to TRBJ2-1, with 15 bases matching TRBD2. The junction had 9 bases not matched to a gene; V was cut back by 7 bases and J by 8 bases. This CDR3 comprises 16 residues. Looked up from germline, CDR1 is MNHNS and CDR2 is SASEGT. The CDR3 coding sequence is TGTGCCAGCAATATCAGGACTAGCGGGAGGGCCCATGAGCAGTTCTTC. This sequence encodes CASNIRTSGRAHEQFF.

Comment on this clonotype: A read error may be the cause here, since a much bigger clone is one base away. DNA of the CDR3: TGTGCCAGCAGCTTGACCGCTGTCCTAGAGACCCAGTACTTC. This translates into CASSLTAVLETQYF. The chain has TRBV7-9 and TRBJ2-5, with D unresolved. This CDR3 is built from 14 residues. The germline V gene encodes CDR1 SEHNR and CDR2 FQNEAQ (reference sequence). V was pared by 3 bases and J by 4 bases, with 12 bases between.

Comments on this clonotype: This may be a read error: a much more frequent sequence differs by one nucleotide. The rearrangement joins TRBV7-2 to TRBJ2-1; no clear D gene. Trimming removed 2 bases from V and 5 bases from J, with 10 bases in between. There are 14 residues in the CDR3. The germline CDR1 and CDR2 sequences are SGHTA and FQGNSA. CDR3: CASSLLNVNNEQFF. In DNA form, the CDR3 reads TGTGCCAGCAGCTTATTAAACGTGAACAATGAGCAGTTCTTC.

The sample holds many counts of this clonotype. The V gene is TRBV4-2, the J gene TRBJ1-1, with no clear D. CDR1 is LGHNA, CDR2 YNFKEQ, per germline. The CDR3 runs to 13 residues. Trimming shortened V by 2 bases and J by 4 bases, and 8 bases separated the two germline ends. Here the CDR3 reads CASSQMSGTEAFF. The CDR3 region has the DNA TGTGCCAGCAGCCAAATGTCAGGCACTGAAGCTTTCTTT.

The J gene is TRBJ2-1, the V gene TRBV5-5; 8 bases fit TRBD2. V dropped 4 bases and J dropped 7; count of bases not matched to a gene: 16. The germline V gene has CDR1 SGHKS and CDR2 YYEKEE (reference sequence). The CDR3 consists of 17 residues. The CDR3 loop is CASSTGGGLRLSNEQFF. The CDR3 DNA reads as TGTGCCAGCAGCACGGGCGGGGGGTTACGTCTATCTAATGAGCAGTTCTTC.

A remark on this clonotype: A much larger clone is a single base away; this may be a read error. The chain employs TRBV18 and TRBJ1-1; maybe TRBD1 (6 bases). CDR1 is KGHSH, CDR2 LQKENI, per germline. This CDR3 has 16 residues. CDR3 in DNA: TGTGCCAGGTCACCGTGGGAGGGGCGAGGGGGCACTGAAGCTTTCTTT. Amino acid sequence: CARSPWEGRGGTEAFF.

About this clonotype itself: Since a much larger clone is just one base distant, this may be a read error. V is TRBV20-1 and J is TRBJ2-5, with D perhaps TRBD2 (6 bases). Germline values: CDR1 DFQATT, CDR2 SNEGSKA (reference sequence). The CDR3 length is 13 residues. The CDR3 protein is CSVLGGPGKTEYF. The CDR3 coding sequence is TGCAGTGTCTTGGGGGGACCCGGGAAGACCGAGTACTTC.

In the case of this clonotype: A much bigger clone sits one base away, suggesting this may be a read error. The gene calls are TRBV11-2 and TRBJ2-5; the D gene could be TRBD1 or TRBD2 (5 bases each). This CDR3 region has 13 residues. The V end lost 7 bases, the J end lost 10 bases, and 19 bases lay between the germline ends. Germline V gene lookup returns CDR1 SGHAT and CDR2 FQNNGV. CDR3 amino acids: CASNTPGAGDQYF. As DNA, the CDR3 is TGTGCCAGCAACACCCCCGGGGCTGGGGACCAGTACTTC. The entire variable domain, with the rest obtained from reference TRBV11-2 and TRBJ2-5, is as follows: EAGVAQSPRYKIIEKRQSVAFWCNPISGHATLYWYQQILGQGPKLLIQFQNNGVVDDSQLPKDRFSAERLKGVDSTLKIQPAKLEDSAVYLCASNTPGAGDQYFGPGTRLLVL.

This clonotype came up once. A single base separates this from a much larger clone, so it may be a read error. CDR3 coding DNA: TGCAGCGTTGGAAAGGACAGGGGATATGGCTACACCTTC. Its protein is CSVGKDRGYGYTF. The rearrangement links TRBV29-1 to TRBJ1-2; the match to TRBD1 covers 9 bases. After removal of 4 bases from V and 5 bases from J, the junction contained 5 bases not matched to a gene. This CDR3 contains 13 residues. Germline CDR1 and CDR2: SQVTM and ANQGSEA.

This clonotype was detected ten times or more. V gene TRBV5-1 combines with J gene TRBJ2-7; D could derive from TRBD1 or TRBD2 (5 bases each). V dropped 2 bases and J dropped 2 bases, with 11 bases sitting between them. The V gene's germline CDR1 is SGHRS and CDR2 YFSETQ. CDR3 length equals 14 residues. The CDR3 here is CASSLGTSTYEQYF. CDR3 DNA sequence: TGCGCCAGCAGCTTAGGGACGTCGACCTACGAGCAGTACTTC.